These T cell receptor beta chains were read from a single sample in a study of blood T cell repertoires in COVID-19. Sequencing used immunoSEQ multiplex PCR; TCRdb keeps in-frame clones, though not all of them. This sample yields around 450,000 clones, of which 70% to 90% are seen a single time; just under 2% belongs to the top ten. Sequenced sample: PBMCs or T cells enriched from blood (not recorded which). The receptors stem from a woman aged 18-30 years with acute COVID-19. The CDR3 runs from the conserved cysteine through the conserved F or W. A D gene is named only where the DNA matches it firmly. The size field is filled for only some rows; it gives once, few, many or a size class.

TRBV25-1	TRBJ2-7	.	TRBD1	TGTGCCAGCGGAACCGGGACAGACTACGAGCAGTACTTC	CASGTGTDYEQYF
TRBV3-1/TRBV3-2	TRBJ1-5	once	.	TGTGCCAGCAGCCAAGACAGGGCAAATCAGCCCCAGCATTTT	CASSQDRANQPQHF
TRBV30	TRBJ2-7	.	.	TGTGCCTGGAGTTCCGTGGGAGAGGCCGAGCAGTACTTC	CAWSSVGEAEQYF
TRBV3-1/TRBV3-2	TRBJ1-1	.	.	TGTGCCAGCAGCCTTGAGGGGACAAGGACTGAAGCTTTCTTT	CASSLEGTRTEAFF
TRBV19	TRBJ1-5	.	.	TGTGCCAGTTCTAAAAATCAGCCCCAGCATTTT	CASSKNQPQHF
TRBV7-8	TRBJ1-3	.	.	TGTGCCAGCAGCCCGGGGGGCTCTGGAAACACCATATATTTT	CASSPGGSGNTIYF
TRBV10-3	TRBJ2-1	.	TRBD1	TGTGCCACCACGACCTGGAACTGGGGACAGGGGGCTACCAATGAGCAGTTCTTC	CATTTWNWGQGATNEQFF
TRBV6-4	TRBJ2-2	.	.	TGTGCCTCAAAGCGGGACATATACACCGGGGAGCTGTTTTTT	CASKRDIYTGELFF
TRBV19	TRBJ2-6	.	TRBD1	TGTGCCAGTGGGGGGACAGGGGAATCTGGGGCCAACGTCCTGACTTTC	CASGGTGESGANVLTF
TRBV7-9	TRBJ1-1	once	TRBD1	TGTGCCAGCAGCTTGGGACAGGTCACTGAAGCTTTCTTT	CASSLGQVTEAFF
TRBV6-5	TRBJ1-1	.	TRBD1	TGTGCCAGCAACAGGGGCACTGAAGCTTTCTTT	CASNRGTEAFF
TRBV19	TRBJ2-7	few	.	TGTGCCAGTAGTGTATTAGGGGGTGACTACGAGCAGTACTTC	CASSVLGGDYEQYF
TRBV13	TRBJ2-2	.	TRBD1	TGTGCCAGCAGCTCGGACAGGGAAAACACCGGGGAGCTGTTTTTT	CASSSDRENTGELFF
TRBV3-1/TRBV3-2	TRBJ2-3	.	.	TGTGCCAGCAGCCGGTTTCATACGGGAGCAACAGATACGCAGTATTTT	CASSRFHTGATDTQYF
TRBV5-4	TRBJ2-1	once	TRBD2	TGTGCCAGCAGCTTGAGGCGGGAGGTTTACAATGAGCAGTTCTTC	CASSLRREVYNEQFF
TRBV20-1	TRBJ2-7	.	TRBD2	TGCAGTGCTAGTTCTACGACCTTCAGCGGGACCTACGAGCAGTACTTC	CSASSTTFSGTYEQYF
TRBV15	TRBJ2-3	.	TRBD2	TGTGCCACCAGCAGAGCTAGCGGGGGGGCCGCAGATACGCAGTATTTT	CATSRASGGAADTQYF
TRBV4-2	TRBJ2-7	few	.	TGTGCCAGCAGCCAGGAAAGGGGTTCCTACGAGCAGTACTTC	CASSQERGSYEQYF
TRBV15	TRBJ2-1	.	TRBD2	TGTGCCACCAGCAGATGGACTAGCGGGCGAAATGAGCAGTTCTTC	CATSRWTSGRNEQFF
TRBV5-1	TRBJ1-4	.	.	TGCGCCAGCAGCTCACAGGGCGGGCGTGAAAAACTGTTTTTT	CASSSQGGREKLFF
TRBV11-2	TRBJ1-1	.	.	TGTGCCAGCAGCCCAGCCGGGACAATGAACACTGAAGCTTTCTTT	CASSPAGTMNTEAFF
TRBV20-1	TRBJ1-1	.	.	TGCAGTGCTAGTCAGTCGGGCACTGAAGCTTTCTTT	CSASQSGTEAFF
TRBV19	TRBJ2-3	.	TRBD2	TGTGCCAGTAGTTTTAGCGGGGGGGAAACAGATACGCAGTATTTT	CASSFSGGETDTQYF
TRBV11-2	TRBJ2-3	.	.	TGTGCCAGCAGCTTAGTGGTCAGGGGCACAGATACGCAGTATTTT	CASSLVVRGTDTQYF
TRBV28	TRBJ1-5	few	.	TGTGCCAGCAGTTTATCGGGTCAGCCCCAGCATTTT	CASSLSGQPQHF
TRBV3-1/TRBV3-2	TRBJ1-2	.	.	TGTGCCAGCAGCCAATCGTTTCGCGGCTTCAACTATGGCTACACCTTC	CASSQSFRGFNYGYTF
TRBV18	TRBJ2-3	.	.	TGTGCCAGCTCACCACAACCGGGACACGTAATCGCAGATACGCAGTATTTT	CASSPQPGHVIADTQYF
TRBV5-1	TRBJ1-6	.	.	TGCGCCAGCACCCTGGGAGGGAGCTCCTATAATTCACCCCTCCACTTT	CASTLGGSSYNSPLHF
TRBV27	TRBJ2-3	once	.	TGTGCCAGCAGTTTTAGAGCGGCCCTTACGGGTACGCAGTATTTT	CASSFRAALTGTQYF